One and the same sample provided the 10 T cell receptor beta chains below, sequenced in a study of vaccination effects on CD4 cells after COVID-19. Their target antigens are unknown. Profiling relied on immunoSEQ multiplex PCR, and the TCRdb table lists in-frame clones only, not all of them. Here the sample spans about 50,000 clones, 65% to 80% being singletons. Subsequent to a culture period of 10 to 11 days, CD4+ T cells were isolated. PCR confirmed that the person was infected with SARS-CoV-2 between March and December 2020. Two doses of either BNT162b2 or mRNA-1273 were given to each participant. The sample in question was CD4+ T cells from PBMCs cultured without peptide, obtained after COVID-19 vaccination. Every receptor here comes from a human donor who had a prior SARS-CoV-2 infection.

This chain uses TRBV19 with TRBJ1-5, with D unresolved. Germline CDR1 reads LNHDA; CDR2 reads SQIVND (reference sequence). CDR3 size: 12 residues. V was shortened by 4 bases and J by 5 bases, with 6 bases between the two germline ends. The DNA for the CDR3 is TGTGCCAGTAGTACCCACTATCAGCCCCAGCATTTT. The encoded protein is CASSTHYQPQHF.

The CDR3 nucleotides are TGTGCCAGCAGCTTCGAGGGGGGGGGACAAGGCTACACCTTC. The encoded protein is CASSFEGGGQGYTF. The genes are TRBV7-9 and TRBJ1-2; D is possibly TRBD1 (6 bases). This CDR3 spans 14 amino acids. Germline CDR1 SEHNR, CDR2 FQNEAQ (reference sequence). V shed 3 bases and J shed 8 bases, with 16 bases lying between them. The full variable domain, in which reference TRBV7-9 and TRBJ1-2 provide the parts outside the CDR3, is DTGVSQNPRHKITKRGQNVTFRCDPISEHNRLYWYRQTLGQGPEFLTYFQNEAQLEKSRLLSDRFSAERPKGSFSTLEIQRTEQGDSAMYLCASSFEGGGQGYTFGSGTRLTVV.

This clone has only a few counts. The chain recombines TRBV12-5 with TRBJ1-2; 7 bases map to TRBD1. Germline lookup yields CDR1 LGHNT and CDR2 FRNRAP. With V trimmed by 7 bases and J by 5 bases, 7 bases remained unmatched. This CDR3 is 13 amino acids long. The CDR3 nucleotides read TGTGCTAGTGTAAGGGACAGTGGTTATGGCTACACCTTC. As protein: CASVRDSGYGYTF.

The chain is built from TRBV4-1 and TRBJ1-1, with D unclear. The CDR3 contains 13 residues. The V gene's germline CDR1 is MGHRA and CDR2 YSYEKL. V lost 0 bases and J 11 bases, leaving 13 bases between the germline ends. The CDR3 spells CASSQDLEGGAFF. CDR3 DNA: TGCGCCAGCAGCCAAGATCTGGAGGGAGGCGCTTTCTTT.

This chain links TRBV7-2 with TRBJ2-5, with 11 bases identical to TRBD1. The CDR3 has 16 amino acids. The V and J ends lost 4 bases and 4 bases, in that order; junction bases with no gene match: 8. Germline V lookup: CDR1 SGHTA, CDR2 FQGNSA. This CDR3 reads CASSSRTGTGGETQYF. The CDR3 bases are TGTGCCAGCAGCTCAAGGACGGGGACAGGGGGAGAGACCCAGTACTTC.

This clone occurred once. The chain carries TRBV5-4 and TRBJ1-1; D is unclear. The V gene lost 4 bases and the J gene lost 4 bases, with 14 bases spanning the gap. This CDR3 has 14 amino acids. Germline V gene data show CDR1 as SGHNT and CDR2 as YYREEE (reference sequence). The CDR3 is CASSKTLEGTEAFF. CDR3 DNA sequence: TGTGCCAGCAGCAAGACCCTAGAAGGCACTGAAGCTTTCTTT.

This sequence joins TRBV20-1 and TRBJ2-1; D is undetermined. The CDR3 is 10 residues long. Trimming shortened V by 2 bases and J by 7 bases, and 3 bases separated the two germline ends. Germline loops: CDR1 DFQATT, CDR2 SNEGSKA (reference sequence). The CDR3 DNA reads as TGCAGTGCTAGACAGAATGAGCAGTTCTTC. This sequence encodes CSARQNEQFF.

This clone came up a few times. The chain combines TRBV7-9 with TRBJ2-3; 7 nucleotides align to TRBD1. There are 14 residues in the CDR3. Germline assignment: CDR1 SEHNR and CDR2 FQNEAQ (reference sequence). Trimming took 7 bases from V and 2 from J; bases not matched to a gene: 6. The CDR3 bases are TGTGCCAGCACCGTGGACAGGAACACAGATACGCAGTATTTT. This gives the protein CASTVDRNTDTQYF. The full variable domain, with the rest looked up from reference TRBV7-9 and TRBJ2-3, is DTGVSQNPRHKITKRGQNVTFRCDPISEHNRLYWYRQTLGQGPEFLTYFQNEAQLEKSRLLSDRFSAERPKGSFSTLEIQRTEQGDSAMYLCASTVDRNTDTQYFGPGTRLTVL.

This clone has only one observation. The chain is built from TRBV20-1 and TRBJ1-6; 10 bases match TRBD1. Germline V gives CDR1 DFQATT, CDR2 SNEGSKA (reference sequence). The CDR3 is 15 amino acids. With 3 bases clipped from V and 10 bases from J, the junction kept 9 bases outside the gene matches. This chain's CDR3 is CSASLPGTGDSPLHF. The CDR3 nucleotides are TGCAGTGCTAGTTTACCCGGGACAGGGGACTCACCCCTCCACTTT.

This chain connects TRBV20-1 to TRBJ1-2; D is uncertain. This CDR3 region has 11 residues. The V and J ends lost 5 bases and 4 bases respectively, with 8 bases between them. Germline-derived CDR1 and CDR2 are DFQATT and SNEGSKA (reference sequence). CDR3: CSASALYGYTF. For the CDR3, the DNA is TGCAGTGCTTCGGCCCTCTATGGCTACACCTTC.